Given below is one TCR beta chain in context. Its antigen is not known. This entry belongs to a study of cytomegalovirus exposure and HLA in healthy donors. Study outcomes and limitations: A cluster of highly shared sequence variants was likely a sequencing artifact.

With 60 Vbeta and 13 Jbeta primers, the PCR was carried out. The assay was immunoSEQ multiplex PCR, and TCRdb's table has in-frame clones only and misses some. The sample contains roughly 150,000 clones, more than 7.5% of which appear only once. Trimming took 2 bases from V and 0 from J, leaving 11 bases between them. Looked up from germline, CDR1 is SNHLY and CDR2 is FYNNEI. The CDR3 extends over 15 amino acids. What was sequenced was PBMCs. The V call is TRBV2, the J call TRBJ2-7; D is unclear. This receptor was obtained from a man in his forties or fifties in good health and CMV-seronegative. For the CDR3, the DNA is TGTGCCAGCAGTGAAATGGTGTCGGTCTCCTACGAGCAGTACTTC. Protein sequence: CASSEMVSVSYEQYF. The variable domain in full, completed from reference TRBV2 and TRBJ2-7, reads EPEVTQTPSHQVTQMGQEVILRCVPISNHLYFYWYRQILGQKVEFLVSFYNNEISEKSEIFDDQFSVERPDGSNFTLKIRSTKLEDSAMYFCASSEMVSVSYEQYFGPGTRLTVT.